This T cell receptor beta chain was captured in a study of cytomegalovirus exposure and HLA in healthy donors. PCR amplification relied on 60 Vbeta primers (plus 13 Jbeta primers). Generated by immunoSEQ multiplex PCR, the TCRdb table keeps only in-frame clones and is missing some. The table has 150,000 to 190,000 clones, around 79% seen once. This CDR3 spans 13 amino acids. Germline lookup yields CDR1 MNHEY and CDR2 SMNVEV (reference sequence). After removal of 4 bases from V and 4 bases from J, the junction contained 0 bases not matched to a gene. The sequence was obtained from a man between 18 and 29 years old in good health and CMV-seronegative. The sequenced sample consisted of PBMCs. The chain employs TRBV27 and TRBJ2-2; TRBD1 matches 7 bases. In nucleotides, the CDR3 is TGTGCCAGCAGTTCAGGGGGCACCGGGGAGCTGTTTTTT. This sequence encodes CASSSGGTGELFF.